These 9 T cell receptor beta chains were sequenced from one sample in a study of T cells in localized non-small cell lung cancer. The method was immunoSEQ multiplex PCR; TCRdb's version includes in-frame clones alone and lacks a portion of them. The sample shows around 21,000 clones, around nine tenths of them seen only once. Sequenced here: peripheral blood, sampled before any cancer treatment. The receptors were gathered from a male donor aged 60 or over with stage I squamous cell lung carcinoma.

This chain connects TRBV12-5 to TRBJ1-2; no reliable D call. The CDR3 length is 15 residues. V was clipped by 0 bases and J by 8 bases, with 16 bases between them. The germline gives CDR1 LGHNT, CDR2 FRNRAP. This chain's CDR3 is CASGLVVKGFKGYTF. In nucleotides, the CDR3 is TGTGCTAGTGGTTTGGTAGTCAAGGGTTTCAAGGGCTACACCTTC.

The CDR3 sequence: CSVGRANGYTF. As DNA, the CDR3 is TGCAGCGTTGGGAGAGCTAATGGCTACACCTTC. This chain joins TRBV29-1 and TRBJ1-2; no clear D gene. CDR1 and CDR2 (germline): SQVTM, ANQGSEA. The CDR3 runs to 11 residues. Trimming removed 4 bases at V and 6 bases at J, with 9 bases between.

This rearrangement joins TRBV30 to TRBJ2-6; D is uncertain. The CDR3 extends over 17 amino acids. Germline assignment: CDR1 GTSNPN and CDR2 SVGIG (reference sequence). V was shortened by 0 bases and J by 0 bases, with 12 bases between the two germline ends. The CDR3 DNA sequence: TGTGCCTGGAGTGTGTCCTCTAAATTCTCTGGGGCCAACGTCCTGACTTTC. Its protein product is CAWSVSSKFSGANVLTF.

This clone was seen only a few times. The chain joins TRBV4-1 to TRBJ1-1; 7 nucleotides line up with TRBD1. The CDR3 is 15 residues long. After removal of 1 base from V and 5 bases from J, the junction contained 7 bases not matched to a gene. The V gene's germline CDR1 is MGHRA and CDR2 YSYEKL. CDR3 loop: CASSQAPTGMTEAFF. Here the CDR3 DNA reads TGCGCCAGCAGCCAAGCCCCGACAGGGATGACTGAAGCTTTCTTT.

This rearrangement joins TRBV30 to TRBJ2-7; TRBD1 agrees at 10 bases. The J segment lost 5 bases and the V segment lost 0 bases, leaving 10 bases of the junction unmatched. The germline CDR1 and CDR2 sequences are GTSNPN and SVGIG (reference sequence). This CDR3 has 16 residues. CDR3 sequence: CAWSVEFGTGDDEQYF. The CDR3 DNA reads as TGTGCCTGGAGTGTGGAGTTCGGGACAGGGGACGACGAGCAGTACTTC.

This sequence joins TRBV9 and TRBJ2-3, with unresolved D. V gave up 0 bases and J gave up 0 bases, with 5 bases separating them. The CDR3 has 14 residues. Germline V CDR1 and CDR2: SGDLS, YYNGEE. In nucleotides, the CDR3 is TGTGCCAGCAGCGTAGACAAGAGCACAGATACGCAGTATTTT. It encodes CASSVDKSTDTQYF.

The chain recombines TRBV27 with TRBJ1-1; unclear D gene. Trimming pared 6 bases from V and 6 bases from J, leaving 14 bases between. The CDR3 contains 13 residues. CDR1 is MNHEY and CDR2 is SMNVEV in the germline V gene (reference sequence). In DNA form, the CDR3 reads TGTGCCAGCAGACGGACCCCCGGCCCTGAAGCTTTCTTT. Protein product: CASRRTPGPEAFF.

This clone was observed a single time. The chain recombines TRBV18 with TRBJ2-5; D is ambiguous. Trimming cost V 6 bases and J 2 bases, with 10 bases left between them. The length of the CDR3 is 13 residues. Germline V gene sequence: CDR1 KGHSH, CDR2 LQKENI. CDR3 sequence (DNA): TGTGCCAGCTCTCGCGCACCACAAGAGACCCAGTACTTC. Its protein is CASSRAPQETQYF.

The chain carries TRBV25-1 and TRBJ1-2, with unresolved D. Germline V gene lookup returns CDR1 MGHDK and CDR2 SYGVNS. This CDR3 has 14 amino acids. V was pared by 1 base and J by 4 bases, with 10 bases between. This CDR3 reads CASSESRMSYGYTF. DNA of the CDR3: TGTGCCAGCAGTGAATCACGGATGAGCTATGGCTACACCTTC.